The 20 T cell receptor beta chains presented below share a single source sample, sequenced in a study of CD8+ T cells in alopecia areata. Reverse transcribed after extraction, RNA yielded cDNA as the sequencing template. Assay used: immunoSEQ multiplex PCR; TCRdb lists only in-frame clones, some missing. The sample lists about 76,000 clones, roughly 66% seen once, with 23% in the top ten. Treatment here: oral pan-JAK inhibitor, 5-10 mg twice daily. This sample comprised CD8+ T cells sorted from blood, obtained at week 24, from a patient treated with tofacitinib. The receptors were gathered from a human donor with alopecia areata.

By proportion, this clone is medium-sized. CDR3 protein: CASSDSGGPPYEQYF. The CDR3, as DNA: TGTGCCAGCAGCGATAGCGGGGGTCCCCCCTACGAGCAGTACTTC. The V and J genes are TRBV7-2 and TRBJ2-7, with 9 bases fitting TRBD2. Trimming cost V 5 bases and J 2 bases; bases outside gene matches: 7. Germline V lookup: CDR1 SGHTA, CDR2 FQGNSA. The CDR3 spans 15 residues.

The chain recombines TRBV5-1 with TRBJ1-1; D is unclear. Trimming cost V 4 bases and J 7 bases, with 17 bases left between them. The CDR3 has 14 residues. Germline values: CDR1 SGHRS, CDR2 YFSETQ. The CDR3 is CASSLDFGSYEAFF. The CDR3 nucleotides are TGCGCCAGCAGCCTGGATTTCGGCAGTTATGAAGCTTTCTTT. The variable domain in full, completed from reference TRBV5-1 and TRBJ1-1, reads KAGVTQTPRYLIKTRGQQVTLSCSPISGHRSVSWYQQTPGQGLQFLFEYFSETQRNKGNFPGRFSGRQFSNSRSEMNVSTLELGDSALYLCASSLDFGSYEAFFGQGTRLTVV.

There are a few counts of this clone. The rearrangement links TRBV6-1 to TRBJ1-2; TRBD1 matches 8 bases. The germline V gene has CDR1 MNHNS and CDR2 SASEGT. This CDR3 region has 15 residues. J lost 3 bases, V lost 5 bases, and 8 bases had no gene match. The CDR3 region is CASSWGGQDHYGYTF. CDR3 coding DNA: TGTGCCAGCAGTTGGGGGGGACAGGACCACTATGGCTACACCTTC.

This clone has more than one count but fewer than ten. The chain recombines TRBV29-1 with TRBJ2-2; TRBD1 agrees at 8 bases. CDR3 length: 15 residues. Germline V gives CDR1 SQVTM, CDR2 ANQGSEA. With V trimmed by 2 bases and J by 1 base, 3 bases remained unmatched. The CDR3: CSVERTGMNTGELFF. The CDR3 nucleotides are TGCAGCGTTGAAAGGACAGGGATGAACACCGGGGAGCTGTTTTTT.

The V and J genes are TRBV27 and TRBJ2-3; 7 bases are a match to TRBD2. Germline assignment: CDR1 MNHEY and CDR2 SMNVEV (reference sequence). The V and J ends lost 5 bases and 5 bases, in that order; junction bases with no gene match: 13. The CDR3 sequence is 16 residues long. CDR3 in DNA: TGTGCCAGCAGTCCCGGGACTATCACCCCGGGAGATACGCAGTATTTT. Translated: CASSPGTITPGDTQYF.

CDR3 in DNA: TGTGCCAGCAGTATGGGGGCAGGGTTAGAGACCCAGTACTTC. It is translated as CASSMGAGLETQYF. V and J are TRBV6-5 and TRBJ2-5; D might be TRBD1 (6 bases). The CDR3 runs 14 residues. V lost 5 bases and J lost 4, with 14 bases in between. The germline V gene has CDR1 MNHEY and CDR2 SVGAGI.

This sequence joins TRBV7-8 and TRBJ2-7; D may be TRBD1 (6 bases). Germline-derived CDR1 and CDR2 are SGHVS and FQNEAQ. Trimming left V 8 bases short and J 2 bases short, with 16 bases between. CDR3 length: 14 residues. The CDR3 sequence is CASSGWDNPYEQYF. The DNA of the CDR3 is TGTGCCAGCTCGGGCTGGGACAATCCCTACGAGCAGTACTTC.

The J gene is TRBJ1-6, the V gene TRBV19; a possible D gene is TRBD1 (6 bases). Germline assignment: CDR1 LNHDA and CDR2 SQIVND (reference sequence). This CDR3 has 13 amino acids. Trimming took 5 bases from V and 7 from J, leaving 9 bases between them. In nucleotides, the CDR3 is TGTGCCAGTAGTCCGGGGGCCAATTCACCCCTCCACTTT. The encoded protein is CASSPGANSPLHF.

The chain couples TRBV20-1 to TRBJ2-1; no reliable D call. Germline V CDR1 and CDR2: DFQATT, SNEGSKA (reference sequence). The length of the CDR3 is 9 residues. V gave up 6 bases and J gave up 7 bases, with 4 bases separating them. The CDR3 region has the DNA TGCAGTGCCGGAAATGAGCAGTTCTTC. This gives the protein CSAGNEQFF.

This clone has just a few counts. This sequence joins TRBV10-3 and TRBJ2-7; D is ambiguous. V was clipped by 3 bases and J by 0 bases, with 15 bases between them. The germline V gene encodes CDR1 ENHRY and CDR2 SYGVKD. The CDR3 has 16 amino acids. The CDR3 region has the DNA TGTGCCATCAGTGATAATCCAGCGAGGAGCTCCTACGAGCAGTACTTC. Translation gives CAISDNPARSSYEQYF.

The rearrangement uses TRBV5-4 and TRBJ2-1; TRBD2 is a possible D gene (5 bases). Germline-derived CDR1 and CDR2 are SGHNT and YYREEE (reference sequence). This CDR3 region has 14 residues. V dropped 2 bases and J dropped 8 bases, with 14 bases sitting between them. CDR3 protein: CASSFEGGGDEQFF. CDR3 coding DNA: TGTGCCAGCAGCTTCGAAGGAGGAGGCGATGAGCAGTTCTTC.

The V gene is TRBV11-2, the J gene TRBJ2-7; TRBD2 might be the D (5 bases). Germline-derived CDR1 and CDR2 are SGHAT and FQNNGV. The CDR3 is 16 residues long. Between the trimmed V and J ends, which lost 3 bases and 5 bases, there was a span of 20 bases. The CDR3 protein is CASSFGLSGYPHEQYF. The CDR3 nucleotides are TGTGCCAGCAGCTTCGGACTGTCGGGTTATCCCCACGAGCAGTACTTC.

This clone appeared a few times. The CDR3 sequence is CASSLWGPQHF. The CDR3 DNA sequence: TGTGCCAGCAGTTTATGGGGACCTCAACATTTT. This chain joins TRBV28 and TRBJ1-5, with D perhaps matching TRBD1 (5 bases). The CDR3 extends over 11 amino acids. V lost 0 bases, J lost 16 bases, and 10 bases lay in between. Looked up from germline, CDR1 is MDHEN and CDR2 is SYDVKM.

The CDR3 region has the DNA TGTGCCAGCACAACGGGTGCGGCCTACGAGCAGTACTTC. Its translation: CASTTGAAYEQYF. The gene calls are TRBV7-8 and TRBJ2-7; D unclear. In germline, CDR1 is SGHVS, CDR2 FQNEAQ. The CDR3 has 13 residues. Trimming took off 7 bases at V and 2 bases at J, with 12 bases between the two ends.

This chain links TRBV18 with TRBJ1-6, with D perhaps matching TRBD1 (5 bases). V dropped 6 bases and J dropped 0 bases, with 18 bases sitting between them. The CDR3 contains 18 residues. The germline V gene has CDR1 KGHSH and CDR2 LQKENI. This CDR3 reads CASSRQPPASSYNSPLHF. The CDR3, as DNA: TGTGCCAGCTCCCGACAGCCTCCCGCTAGCTCCTATAATTCACCCCTCCACTTT.

This chain uses TRBV7-9 with TRBJ2-4; no clear D. Germline assignment: CDR1 SEHNR and CDR2 FQNEAQ (reference sequence). V was pared by 5 bases and J by 5 bases, with 10 bases between. The CDR3 has 13 amino acids. The CDR3 DNA is TGTGCCAGCAGCCATACCACTGAAAACATTCAGTACTTC. Protein: CASSHTTENIQYF.

This chain uses TRBV4-1 with TRBJ1-1; D possibly corresponds to TRBD1 (5 bases). Germline V gives CDR1 MGHRA, CDR2 YSYEKL. There are 14 residues in the CDR3. V lost 4 bases, J lost 8 bases, and 17 bases lay in between. CDR3 loop: CASSPKSGRIEAFF. The CDR3 DNA is TGCGCCAGCAGCCCGAAGTCGGGACGGATCGAAGCTTTCTTT.

This clone was counted a few times. This chain links TRBV30 with TRBJ1-2; D is perhaps TRBD1 (5 bases). Germline V gene data show CDR1 as GTSNPN and CDR2 as SVGIG (reference sequence). Trimming shortened V by 0 bases and J by 2 bases, and 7 bases separated the two germline ends. The CDR3 has 13 residues. Written as DNA, the CDR3 is TGTGCCTGGAGTGTAGGGACCAACTATGGCTACACCTTC. Amino acids: CAWSVGTNYGYTF.

This clone was detected only a few times. This chain joins TRBV13 and TRBJ2-7, with TRBD2 matching over 10 bases. Germline CDR1 and CDR2: PRHDT and FYEKMQ (reference sequence). The ends lost 0 bases at V and 1 base at J; junction bases unmatched: 0. The CDR3 is 15 residues long. This CDR3 reads CASSLGSGRSYEQYF. Here the CDR3 DNA reads TGTGCCAGCAGCTTAGGTAGCGGGAGGTCCTACGAGCAGTACTTC.

The CDR3 reads CASSQVAGGPDTQYF. The CDR3 DNA reads TGCGCCAGCAGCCAAGTAGCGGGAGGGCCAGATACGCAGTATTTT. The chain is built from TRBV4-1 and TRBJ2-3, with 11 bases identical to TRBD2. From germline, CDR1 is MGHRA and CDR2 YSYEKL. After removal of 1 base from V and 4 bases from J, the junction contained 1 base not matched to a gene. The CDR3 is 15 amino acids.